The text below deals with one T cell receptor (beta chain). Its antigen has not been determined. Per-base quality was not reported, and no clone a single base away is much larger than it. Another Seattle source contributed samples from volunteer blood donors who had recovered from COVID-19. Whole blood was collected in K2EDTA tubes by collaborating institutions according to the institutions' own protocols. For TCRbeta analysis, collaborators shipped samples in one of three forms: frozen whole blood, isolated PBMCs, or DNA extracted from either of those sample types. The immunoSEQ Assay, a bias-controlled multiplex PCR, was used to amplify TCRbeta CDR3 regions from genomic DNA. The published analysis was carried out like this. Within the assay, amplification of reference gene primers was used to estimate how many nucleated cells each sample contained. To quantify the absolute abundance of each unique TCRbeta CDR3 rearrangement, sequence reads were collapsed and filtered. For each sample, productive Simpson clonality was calculated by taking the square root of Simpson's diversity index across productive rearrangements. In TCRdb, the immuneACCESS table is reduced to in-frame sequences with V and J assigned. These tables do not hold every clone; where another copy was compared, an unresolved V gene accounts for under half, and the others remain unexplained. V and J calls and clone size are those listed in that table; D and trimming were worked out from the DNA. Within this sample are approximately 150,000 clones, with about 90% of them counted one time only. The ten top clones hold 35% to 40% of the sample.

The entry originates in a study of blood T cell repertoires in COVID-19 (dated by TCRdb to 2020 to 2022). With respect to the entire study: Samples from collaborators originated in the United States, Italy and Spain and spanned both the acute and convalescent phases of COVID-19. HLA class I and class II types, where available, came from metadata supplied by the sample provider rather than from assay-based typing. A de-identified subject ID, COVID-19 status, age in years and sex were almost always included in the sample metadata. A freely available public database, intended as a resource for researchers studying the immune response to SARS-CoV-2, is where the repertoires were released. The prospective study material was composed of cDNA or gDNA derived from T cells, B-cell-depleted T cells, or PBMCs. Subjects who had been exposed to COVID-19, were actively infected with it, or had recovered from it provided the deeply sampled blood TCRbeta repertoires that made up the dataset. Samples came from the ongoing ImmuneRACE study (first 160 participants) plus 1,254 subjects from 6 global collaborators.

The paper's findings and limits, for the study overall: Clinical and demographic metadata were provided uncurated, with the amount varying by source and participant.

Trimming removed 2 bases from V and 2 bases from J, leaving 13 bases between the germline ends. From the cysteine through the phenylalanine, the CDR3 covers 15 amino acids. CDR3 DNA is the only sequence kept; it has 45 bases, read in frame from the first base. The germline V gene (reference sequence) sets CDR1 to MNHEY and CDR2 to SMNVEV. This TCR derives from a man between 50 and 59 years old who had recovered from COVID-19. The chain employs TRBV27 and TRBJ2-7; perhaps TRBD2 is the D gene, with 7 bases matching. Material: peripheral blood. The base sequence is TGTGCCAGCAGTTTAAAGTGGGAGGGGGCCTACGAGCAGTACTTC. Its translation is CASSLKWEGAYEQYF.